This record concerns one T cell receptor beta chain sequence. This entry comes from a study of CD8+ T cells in alopecia areata. Treatment: oral pan-JAK inhibitor, 5-10 mg twice daily. As the sequencing template, cDNA was produced by extracting RNA and reverse transcribing it. The data were produced by immunoSEQ multiplex PCR, yet TCRdb's version contains in-frame clones alone and is incomplete. The sample yields about 210,000 clones, less than 45% seen once. This CDR3 contains 16 residues. After removal of 3 bases from V and 3 bases from J, the junction contained 9 bases not matched to a gene. CDR1 is SEHNR, CDR2 FQNEAQ, per germline (reference sequence).

This TCR came from a human donor with alopecia areata. The sequencing used CD4+ T cells sorted from blood, collected between weeks 36 and 40, from a patient treated with tofacitinib. The chain uses TRBV7-9 and TRBJ2-5; 8 nucleotides line up with TRBD2. The CDR3 coding sequence is TGTGCCAGCAGCTTCTCGTGGACTAGCCGGGAAGAGACCCAGTACTTC. Its protein is CASSFSWTSREETQYF.